The rows below give T cell receptor beta chains drawn from one sample of a study of naive and memory T cell subsets. From the UMI-ligation and nested PCR reads, TCRdb called clonotypes with MiXCR, one entry per CDR3 protein. This table has approximately 150,000 distinct CDR3 sequences, 15% to 25% appearing once. Sequencing input: naive CD8+ T cells from blood. The source is a human donor in good health. Each CDR3 is given without its conserved first and last residue. A D gene is named only where the DNA matches it firmly.

d_call v_call cdr3_aa
- TRBV6-2/TRBV6-3 ASSDPEDTQY
- TRBV11-2 ASRIDTGTGTQY
- TRBV28 ASSPPPWAISYEQY
TRBD2 TRBV9 ASSVDASGSPDTQY
- TRBV4-2 ASSHPPAGVRDTQY
- TRBV6-5 ASSYGKSSGNTIY
TRBD2 TRBV20-1 SASYGSSGRTDTQY
- TRBV9 ASSVEVEQF
- TRBV27 ASSLAATNYGYT
TRBD2 TRBV3-1 ASSSQLAGGYQETQY
- TRBV4-2 ASSHSKGNTGELF
TRBD2 TRBV18 ASSPLGGRGDEQF
- TRBV9 ASSVGGSYYEQY
- TRBV6-1 ASSDILDYNEQF
TRBD1 TRBV28 ASSLDRGLMDTQY
- TRBV28 ASSTPDWPLREDEQF
TRBD1 TRBV29-1 SAVTGGSYEQY
TRBD1 TRBV12-3/TRBV12-4 ASSPNRDRGPDGELF
- TRBV4-2 ASSQARTGELF